A selection of T cell receptor beta chains follows, all from one sample in a study of cytotoxic CD8 clonotypes in ibrutinib-treated CLL. Libraries were prepared by immunoSEQ multiplex PCR; TCRdb keeps only in-frame clonotypes and omits some of them. Of about 120,000 clones in the sample, about 50% were seen once. The sequencing used PBMCs, collected after 24 months of ibrutinib treatment. The receptors were sampled from a human donor with chronic lymphocytic leukemia. Both conserved end residues are part of each CDR3. The order of the fields is J gene, D gene, V gene, clone size, CDR3 DNA, CDR3 protein. D genes are given only for firm matches. Expanded clones get a size class; other rows say once, few or many, or leave the size out.

>TRBJ2-7|.|TRBV7-2|.
TGTGCCAGCAGCTTAGAGGTGGGGGAGCAGTACTTC
CASSLEVGEQYF
>TRBJ2-1|.|TRBV15|.
TGTGCCACCGGCGTTGGGGGGCCAGCCTACAATGAGCAGTTCTTC
CATGVGGPAYNEQFF
>TRBJ2-7|TRBD1|TRBV29-1|.
TGCAGCGCCGGGACAGGGGACTACGAGCAGTACTTC
CSAGTGDYEQYF
>TRBJ2-7|TRBD2|TRBV18|.
TGTGCCAGCTCACCCAGCGGGGGAGGGTACGAGCAGTACTTC
CASSPSGGGYEQYF
>TRBJ2-5|.|TRBV27|.
TGTGCCAGCAGTTATCCGGGGCAAGAGACCCAGTACTTC
CASSYPGQETQYF
>TRBJ1-1|TRBD1|TRBV5-6|.
TGTGCCAGCAGCTTGAAGGGGGCTTTGCCTGAAGCTTTCTTT
CASSLKGALPEAFF
>TRBJ1-4|.|TRBV5-1|.
TGCGCCAGCAGCTTGGCAGGATTGGAAAAACTGTTTTTT
CASSLAGLEKLFF
>TRBJ2-5|TRBD2|TRBV9|.
TGTGCCAGCAGCCGGCCGAGCGGGGGGGAAGAGACCCAGTACTTC
CASSRPSGGEETQYF
>TRBJ1-3|.|TRBV7-9|few
TGTGCCAGCAGCCCTATTACAGGGTCGGGAAACACCATATATTTT
CASSPITGSGNTIYF
>TRBJ2-7|.|TRBV5-1|.
TGCGCCAGCAGCTTCGGGACGGAATCTACATACGAGCAGTACTTC
CASSFGTESTYEQYF
>TRBJ1-2|TRBD1|TRBV28|.
TGTGCCAGCAGTTCGGGACAGGGACAAGGTGTTCCGGGTGGCTACACCTTC
CASSSGQGQGVPGGYTF
>TRBJ2-6|.|TRBV7-3|.
TGTGCCAGCAGCCCCTCCATCTCTGGGGCCAACGTCCTGACTTTC
CASSPSISGANVLTF
>TRBJ2-5|TRBD2|TRBV19|many
TGTGCCAGTAGTCCGGGACTAGCGGGGCTCCAAGAGACCCAGTACTTC
CASSPGLAGLQETQYF
>TRBJ2-7|TRBD1|TRBV9|.
TGTGCCAGCACCCGGACAGGGCTTGGCGAGCAGTACTTC
CASTRTGLGEQYF
>TRBJ1-5|.|TRBV6-1|few
TGTGCCAGCAGTGAACAGGGGAGCGGGGGGCAGCCCCAGCATTTT
CASSEQGSGGQPQHF
>TRBJ2-3|.|TRBV6-5|.
TGTGCCAGCAGTTCACGAGATACGCAGTATTTT
CASSSRDTQYF
>TRBJ1-2|TRBD1|TRBV30|.
TGTGCCTGGAGTGGCCCAGAGGGCAGGGGGTACGGCTACACCTTC
CAWSGPEGRGYGYTF
>TRBJ2-1|.|TRBV5-1|.
TGCGCCAGCAGTGTCGGACTCTTAAATGAGCAGTTCTTC
CASSVGLLNEQFF
>TRBJ2-1|TRBD1|TRBV7-8|few
TGTGCCAGCAGCTTACTCGATTCGGGGGGACAGGGAAAGTTCTTC
CASSLLDSGGQGKFF
>TRBJ1-3|.|TRBV5-1|.
TGCGCCAGCAGCTCAGGAGGGGTATCCGGAAACACCATATATTTT
CASSSGGVSGNTIYF
>TRBJ1-3|TRBD1|TRBV6-5|once
TGTGCCAGCAGAAGGGACAGAGGCTCTGGAAACACCATATATTTT
CASRRDRGSGNTIYF
>TRBJ2-5|TRBD2|TRBV7-9|.
TGTGCCAGCAGCTTAGATAGCGGGGGCCTCCAAGAGACCCAGTACTTC
CASSLDSGGLQETQYF
>TRBJ1-5|TRBD1|TRBV15|.
TGTGCCACCGCAGGGGGATCTTTCAATCAGCCCCAGCATTTT
CATAGGSFNQPQHF
>TRBJ2-7|.|TRBV7-9|few
TGTGCCAGCAGTCTTCAGTCCTACGAGCAGTACTTC
CASSLQSYEQYF
>TRBJ2-6|.|TRBV11-3|.
TGTGCCAGCAGCTCCGAGGTGGCTGGGGCCAACGTCCTGACTTTC
CASSSEVAGANVLTF
>TRBJ1-5|TRBD1|TRBV5-1|few
TGCGCCAGCAGCACGGGACAGTTCAATCAGCCCCAGCATTTT
CASSTGQFNQPQHF
>TRBJ1-1|.|TRBV30|.
TGTGCCTGGAAGCGGCTTTCGTTGAACACTGAAGCTTTCTTT
CAWKRLSLNTEAFF
>TRBJ2-1|.|TRBV2|.
TGTGCCAGCAGTGGCGAGGCAGGGGTTAACAATGAGCAGTTCTTC
CASSGEAGVNNEQFF
>TRBJ1-1|.|TRBV5-1|few
TGCGCCAGCAGCTTGGATTGGGCCTCGAACACTGAAGCTTTCTTT
CASSLDWASNTEAFF
>TRBJ2-3|TRBD2|TRBV7-2|.
TGTGCCAGCAGCTTAGCGCACGGACTAGCGGGGAGGAAAGATACGCAGTATTTT
CASSLAHGLAGRKDTQYF
>TRBJ2-5|TRBD2|TRBV6-5|.
TGTGCCAGCAGTTACCTCTCCGTGGGGGGGCAAGAGACCCAGTACTTC
CASSYLSVGGQETQYF
>TRBJ2-3|TRBD2|TRBV29-1|.
TGCAGCGTGTCCGGGACTAGCGGGGGGAGCACAGATACGCAGTATTTT
CSVSGTSGGSTDTQYF
>TRBJ2-7|.|TRBV19|once
TGTGCCAGTAGTATAGGGGCATCCTACGAGCAGTACTTC
CASSIGASYEQYF
>TRBJ2-7|TRBD1|TRBV9|.
TGTGCCAGCAGCTCTCGAGGGAGTGGGACAGCCTCCTACGAGCAGTACTTC
CASSSRGSGTASYEQYF
>TRBJ1-1|.|TRBV28|few
TGTGCCAGCGGAAGAGGGATGGAAGCTTTCTTT
CASGRGMEAFF
>TRBJ2-5|TRBD1|TRBV11-3|few
TGTGCCAGCAGCCCTTTATCAGGGGGAGAGACCCAGTACTTC
CASSPLSGGETQYF
>TRBJ2-7|.|TRBV30|.
TGTGCCTGGACAGGGAGCTCCTACGAGCAGTACTTC
CAWTGSSYEQYF
>TRBJ1-4|.|TRBV4-1|.
TGCGCCAGCAGCCAAGTTTCACAGACTAGGAGTGAAAAACTGTTTTTT
CASSQVSQTRSEKLFF
>TRBJ1-4|TRBD1|TRBV2|.
TGTGCCACCCAGTCCGCCGGGACAGGGAATGAAAAACTGTTTTTT
CATQSAGTGNEKLFF
>TRBJ1-6|.|TRBV7-8|.
TGTGCCAGCAGCTTACGTCAGGGGCTGGGTAATTCACCCCTCCACTTT
CASSLRQGLGNSPLHF
>TRBJ2-6|.|TRBV10-3|once
TGTGCCATCAGTGAGTCGAAGGGTCCTGGGGCCAACGTCCTGACTTTC
CAISESKGPGANVLTF
>TRBJ2-5|TRBD2|TRBV10-3|.
TGTGCCATCAGTGAACAGTTACTAGCGGGGGGGACAGAGACCCAGTACTTC
CAISEQLLAGGTETQYF
>TRBJ2-7|TRBD2|TRBV10-3|.
TGTGCCATCAGGGAGACTAGCATAACCTACGAGCAGTACTTC
CAIRETSITYEQYF
>TRBJ2-7|TRBD1|TRBV6-5|.
TGTGCCAGCAGTGGGACAGGGGGCGTTTACGAGCAGTACTTC
CASSGTGGVYEQYF
>TRBJ2-2|TRBD2|TRBV9|.
TGTGCCAGCAGCGCGGGACTAGCGGGGGGCCTGAACACCGGGGAGCTGTTTTTT
CASSAGLAGGLNTGELFF
>TRBJ1-2|.|TRBV27|.
TGTGCCAGCAGTCCGCAGGGATCCGGAGGCTACACCTTC
CASSPQGSGGYTF
>TRBJ2-1|.|TRBV20-1|.
TGCAGTGCGTCGGCTAAGAATGAGCAGTTCTTC
CSASAKNEQFF
>TRBJ1-4|TRBD1|TRBV30|once
TGTGCCTGGAGCGAGGGGACAGGGGGTATAGAAAAACTGTTTTTT
CAWSEGTGGIEKLFF
>TRBJ2-1|TRBD2|TRBV9|.
TGTGCCAGCAGCGTAGCCGGGACTAGCGGGGGCTACAATGAGCAGTTCTTC
CASSVAGTSGGYNEQFF
>TRBJ1-1|.|TRBV7-8|few
TGTGCCAGCAGCTTCCCCGGGAGGAACACTGAAGCTTTCTTT
CASSFPGRNTEAFF
>TRBJ2-2|TRBD2|TRBV14|.
TGTGCCAGCAGATCCGGGACTAGCGCCACCGGGGAGCTGTTTTTT
CASRSGTSATGELFF
>TRBJ1-2|.|TRBV2|many
TGTGCCAGCAGTGAGTCTAGCCAGGGCGGCTACACCTTC
CASSESSQGGYTF
>TRBJ2-3|TRBD2|TRBV19|few
TGTGCCAGTAAGGGACTAGCGGGGATGGGCACAGATACGCAGTATTTT
CASKGLAGMGTDTQYF
>TRBJ1-3|.|TRBV4-1|.
TGCGCCAGCAGCCAAGCCGGGCCTTCGGGGGGCACCATATATTTT
CASSQAGPSGGTIYF
>TRBJ2-1|.|TRBV27|.
TGTGCCAGCACGGCTAGCCCCAGCTCCTACAATGAGCAGTTCTTC
CASTASPSSYNEQFF
>TRBJ2-5|TRBD1|TRBV11-2|few
TGTGCCAGCAGCTCAGCGGACAGGCAGGAGACCCAGTACTTC
CASSSADRQETQYF
>TRBJ2-3|TRBD2|TRBV7-3|.
TGTGCCAGCAGCTCCCCGGGAGGTACGCAGTATTTT
CASSSPGGTQYF
>TRBJ2-1|TRBD2|TRBV4-2|.
TGTGCCAGCAGTGAGAGAGGGCTAGCGGGGGGGTACAATGAGCAGTTCTTC
CASSERGLAGGYNEQFF
>TRBJ2-7|.|TRBV30|few
TGTGCCTGGAGCCAGCGGGCAATCTACGAGCAGTACTTC
CAWSQRAIYEQYF
>TRBJ1-4|.|TRBV11-2|.
TGTGCCAGCAGCCTCGGATCCGGCGGCGTTGAAAAACTGTTTTTT
CASSLGSGGVEKLFF